This TCR beta chain was recorded in a study of shared clonotypes between healthy human individuals. Study-level findings and limits: Clonotype sharing among donors was thought likely to change with sequencing depth. The study sampled only blood, and tissue repertoires likely differ.

Remarks on this clone: The target antigen is unknown.

The CDR3 runs 13 residues. From germline, CDR1 is SGHTA and CDR2 FQGTGA. Trimming pared 2 bases from V and 5 bases from J, leaving 9 bases between. TCRdb keeps only in-frame clones here, not all; method: immunoSEQ multiplex PCR. The sample carries more than 400,000 clones, almost 80% recorded once. The receptor comes from a woman aged 40 to 55 in good health. Some clones in this sample may be carry-over from other donors' samples. Specimen: PBMCs. V and J are TRBV7-3 and TRBJ1-1; possibly TRBD1 for D (5 bases). CDR3 bases: TGTGCCAGCAGCTTAGGGGCCGGTACTGAAGCTTTCTTT. This codes for CASSLGAGTEAFF.